This TCR beta chain was identified during a study of breast tumors, draining lymph nodes, adjacent tissues (dated by TCRdb to between 2015 and 2016). Concerning the study at large: In breast cancer patients, the study compared the TCR beta repertoires of tumor, adjacent nontumor tissue and axillary lymph nodes. In human breast cancer, the study set out to evaluate how tumor, surrounding tissue and draining lymph node repertoires relate to one another and whether T cells may move between these sites.

Sequencing relied on an Illumina HiSeq 2000. Multiplex PCR amplification was used to generate the TCR beta chain libraries. High-throughput sequencing was used to analyze the amplified TCR beta chain products. TCRdb applied fastp at Q25 and MiXCR to the public reads, then kept only in-frame beta chains. Every distinct CDR3 protein forms one entry, paired with its most common genes and DNA. Counted in this sample were under 70,000 distinct CDR3 sequences; approximately 47% of them appeared once. The ten largest clonotypes hold roughly 9.1% of the sample. This clonotype has a count of ten or more. The clone's antigen remains unknown. No much larger clone is present one base from it, and per-base qualities are unavailable. Broader findings and caveats from the paper: The data were considered consistent with most tumor T cells being derived from the lymph node and subsequently expanding within tumor tissue. In luminal-like breast cancer, tumor and nontumor tissue repertoires resembled each other significantly more than in basal-like breast cancer. Tumors showed preferential V and J gene usage, and their T-cell repertoire diversity fell below that of lymph nodes yet above that of nontumor tissue. The study presented the conclusion that tumor T cells originate in lymph nodes as consistent with a hypothesis, not as something directly demonstrated.

V loses 8 bases at its end and J loses 2 bases; junction bases beyond the gene matches: 6. As encoded in the germline V gene (reference sequence), CDR1 is LNHDA while CDR2 is SQIVND. Its CDR3 holds 14 amino acids, cysteine through phenylalanine. Here the CDR3 DNA is all that survives: 42 bases in frame from base 1. The receptor comes from a female donor with breast cancer. Some clones in this sample may be carry-over from other donors' samples. The sequence is built from TRBV19 and TRBJ1-5; the central 7 bases match TRBD1. Sequencing input: breast tumor tissue. The CDR3 reads as follows: CASRDSLGNQPQHF. At the DNA level, the sequence is TGTGCCAGTCGGGACAGCCTGGGCAATCAGCCCCAGCATTTT.